The 12 T cell receptor beta chains presented below share a single source sample, sequenced in a study of identical twins (dated by TCRdb to the mid-2010s). Library generation was performed with 5' RACE. For sequencing, an Illumina HiSeq 2000 was employed. TCRdb handled the public reads itself, with Q25 trimming in fastp and clone calling in MiXCR, and kept productive beta chains. CDR3 protein sequences are deduplicated, and each keeps its most common genes and DNA. The sample has about 280,000 distinct CDR3 sequences on record, under 9% of them singletons. The top ten clones comprise around 2.1% of the sample. These same records also appear under a second study, on yellow fever vaccine responses in identical twins.

Source material: memory (CD45RO+) T cells sorted from blood. Read against the paper, the sample's cell subset or site label means: CD45RO+ enriched T cells. The receptors shown here come from a woman younger than 35 in good health.

This clonotype was counted a few times. V is TRBV7-6 and J is TRBJ2-3; tentatively, D is TRBD2 (5 bases). Germline lookup yields CDR1 SGHVS and CDR2 FNYEAQ. The V gene lost 0 bases and the J gene lost 6 bases, with 10 bases spanning the gap. CDR3 size: 14 residues. The CDR3 DNA is TGTGCCAGCAGCTTAGCGGGAGTAAGTGATACGCAGTATTTT. Translation: CASSLAGVSDTQYF.

This clonotype was recorded many times. V gene TRBV5-1 combines with J gene TRBJ2-5; 11 nucleotides agree with TRBD1. With 4 bases clipped from V and 4 bases from J, the junction kept 6 bases outside the gene matches. The CDR3 extends over 15 amino acids. The germline V gene encodes CDR1 SGHRS and CDR2 YFSETQ. The CDR3 loop reads CASSLGQGARETQYF. CDR3 nucleotide sequence: TGCGCCAGCAGCCTCGGACAGGGGGCTCGAGAGACCCAGTACTTC.

This chain connects TRBV12-3 or TRBV12-4 to TRBJ2-7, with D possibly matching TRBD1 (5 bases). The CDR3 spans 14 residues. Trimming stripped 7 bases from V and 2 bases from J, with 15 bases between. The CDR3 nucleotides read TGTGCCAGCACCGATACAGGCCGAGCCTACGAGCAGTACTTC. Translated: CASTDTGRAYEQYF.

This clonotype was counted only a few times. The chain uses TRBV12-3 or TRBV12-4 and TRBJ1-2; D is ambiguous. The CDR3 covers 15 residues. With 5 bases removed from V and 0 bases from J, the gap between germline ends came to 13 bases. Written as DNA, the CDR3 is TGTGCCAGCAGTCTCAACAGAATCCCTAACTATGGCTACACCTTC. Translated: CASSLNRIPNYGYTF.

A few counts support this clonotype. This chain joins TRBV20-1 and TRBJ1-2; the match to TRBD1 covers 7 bases. This CDR3 region has 13 residues. The J segment lost 5 bases and the V segment lost 7 bases, leaving 10 bases of the junction unmatched. Germline CDR1 DFQATT, CDR2 SNEGSKA (reference sequence). The CDR3 sequence: CSVPQGLRYGYTF. The CDR3 nucleotides are TGCAGTGTCCCACAGGGGCTCCGTTATGGCTACACCTTC.

This clonotype was seen only a few times. The J gene is TRBJ2-1, the V gene TRBV19; D may match TRBD1 or TRBD2 (5 bases each). The CDR3 covers 15 residues. Germline values: CDR1 LNHDA, CDR2 SQIVND (reference sequence). The V gene lost 2 bases and the J gene lost 4 bases, with 12 bases spanning the gap. The CDR3 sequence is CASSISGTEYNEQFF. The CDR3 DNA is TGTGCCAGTAGTATATCCGGGACGGAATACAATGAGCAGTTCTTC. The whole variable domain, remainder taken from reference TRBV19 and TRBJ2-1, is DGGITQSPKYLFRKEGQNVTLSCEQNLNHDAMYWYRQDPGQGLRLIYYSQIVNDFQKGDIAEGYSVSREKKESFPLTVTSAQKNPTAFYLCASSISGTEYNEQFFGPGTRLTVL.

This clonotype has ten or more counts. This chain uses TRBV18 with TRBJ1-2; 10 nucleotides align to TRBD1. CDR1 and CDR2 (germline): KGHSH, LQKENI. The CDR3 sequence is 16 residues long. V was clipped by 2 bases and J by 2 bases; unmatched bases: 5. As DNA, the CDR3 is TGTGCCAGCTCACCAAGACCGGGACAGGGGAACTATGGCTACACCTTC. Translation: CASSPRPGQGNYGYTF.

The chain employs TRBV7-9 and TRBJ2-7, with a possible D match to TRBD2 (6 bases). Looked up from germline, CDR1 is SEHNR and CDR2 is FQNEAQ (reference sequence). The CDR3 runs to 14 residues. V gave up 5 bases and J gave up 1 base, with 12 bases separating them. The CDR3 loop reads CASSPGGSSYEQYV. The DNA of the CDR3 is TGTGCCAGCAGCCCCGGGGGTTCATCCTACGAGCAGTACGTC.

CDR3 DNA sequence: TGTGCCACCTCATCGGCAGATACGCAGTATTTT. Amino acids: CATSSADTQYF. This rearrangement joins TRBV7-2 to TRBJ2-3; D gene ambiguous. Germline loops: CDR1 SGHTA, CDR2 FQGNSA. The CDR3 is 11 amino acids. V lost 10 bases and J lost 4, with 9 bases in between. The variable domain in full, completed from reference TRBV7-2 and TRBJ2-3, reads GAGVSQSPSNKVTEKGKDVELRCDPISGHTALYWYRQSLGQGLEFLIYFQGNSAPDKSGLPSDRFSAERTGGSVSTLTIQRTQQEDSAVYLCATSSADTQYFGPGTRLTVL.

This clonotype has only a few counts. The chain is built from TRBV29-1 and TRBJ2-5; either TRBD1 or TRBD2 may fit D (5 bases each). The CDR3 totals 14 residues. Germline V CDR1 and CDR2: SQVTM, ANQGSEA. V was pared by 2 bases and J by 5 bases, with 15 bases between. The CDR3 DNA reads TGCAGCGTTGAATCCGGGGTCCCAGGGGAGACCCAGTACTTC. Translating gives CSVESGVPGETQYF.

This clonotype has ten or more counts. The chain is built from TRBV7-2 and TRBJ2-1; the D is unclear. V shed 4 bases and J shed 6 bases, with 10 bases lying between them. This CDR3 has 13 amino acids. CDR1 SGHTA and CDR2 FQGNSA come from the germline V gene. The CDR3 loop is CASSSSWGNEQFF. The CDR3 DNA is TGTGCCAGCAGCTCGAGTTGGGGCAATGAGCAGTTCTTC.

This clonotype has at least ten counts. The chain is built from TRBV12-3 or TRBV12-4 and TRBJ1-2; 7 bases are shared with TRBD1. V shed 5 bases, J shed 7 bases, and the junction held 13 bases outside the gene matches. This CDR3 contains 15 residues. The CDR3 sequence: CASSPTGQPRGGYTF. CDR3 nucleotides: TGTGCCAGCAGTCCCACGGGACAGCCGCGGGGTGGCTACACCTTC.